A selection of T cell receptor beta chains follows, all from one sample in a study of control samples from healthy donors and cancer patients. Repertoires were generated with immunoSEQ multiplex PCR, while TCRdb's copy carries only in-frame clones and drops some. The table lists some 56,000 clones, 95% of them singletons. The material sequenced was blood. Receptor source: a man younger than 40 in good health. Both conserved end residues are part of each CDR3. The D gene is left open where the match is weak. The size entry is marked missing in some rows and otherwise reads once, few, many or a size class.

TRBD2 | NA | TRBJ2-1 | TRBV4-1 | TGCGCCAGCGCGCTATGGACTAGCGGGGATACTGAGCAGTTCTTC | CASALWTSGDTEQFF
TRBD2 | NA | TRBJ2-4 | TRBV2 | TGTGCCAGCAGTGATAGCGGGAGATCCCAAAACATTCAGTACTTC | CASSDSGRSQNIQYF
TRBD2 | NA | TRBJ2-1 | TRBV5-4 | TGTGCCAGCAGCCCTAGCGGGAGGACCTACAATGAGCAGTTCTTC | CASSPSGRTYNEQFF
NA | NA | TRBJ1-2 | TRBV9 | TGTGCCAGCAGCGTCGGCAGTACTAACTATGGCTACACCTTC | CASSVGSTNYGYTF
NA | NA | TRBJ1-4 | TRBV6-4 | TGTGCCAGCAGTGCGACGGCAGACGGTAATGAAAAACTGTTTTTT | CASSATADGNEKLFF
TRBD1 | NA | TRBJ2-2 | TRBV24-1 | TGTGCCACCAGTGACCCGGGACAGGGGACCACCGGGGAGCTGTTTTTT | CATSDPGQGTTGELFF
NA | NA | TRBJ2-6 | TRBV19 | TGTGCCAGTAGTATAAGGAAGCTCTCTGGGGCCAACGTCCTGACTTTC | CASSIRKLSGANVLTF
NA | once | TRBJ1-1 | TRBV5-1 | TGCGCCAGCACGATAGGGGGGGTACCCCGGGTCACTGAAGCTTTCTTT | CASTIGGVPRVTEAFF
TRBD2 | NA | TRBJ2-7 | TRBV9 | TGTGCCAGCAGCGTATCGGCGGGAGAAGCCTACGAGCAGTACTTC | CASSVSAGEAYEQYF
TRBD1 | NA | TRBJ2-1 | TRBV10-2 | TGCGCCGCCCGACAGGGGTTCGCCCGCAATGAGCAGTTCTTC | CAARQGFARNEQFF
NA | NA | TRBJ1-1 | TRBV10-3 | TGTGCCACCGGGAAATTGAACACTGAAGCTTTCTTT | CATGKLNTEAFF
NA | once | TRBJ2-7 | TRBV13 | TGTGCCAGCAGTTCCAGGCTACCTTCCTACGAGCAGTACTTC | CASSSRLPSYEQYF
TRBD1 | NA | TRBJ1-5 | TRBV24-1 | TGTGCCACCGCCCATGGACAGGGGGAACAGCCCCAGCATTTT | CATAHGQGEQPQHF
NA | NA | TRBJ2-7 | TRBV9 | TGTGCCAGCAGCGCCCTAGTGTCGGGGAACGAGCAGTACTTC | CASSALVSGNEQYF
NA | once | TRBJ2-1 | TRBV30 | TGTGCCTGGAGTATGGTGGGTGACAATGAGCAGTTCTTC | CAWSMVGDNEQFF
NA | NA | TRBJ2-3 | TRBV29-1 | TGCAGCGTGACGGTGAGCACAGATACGCAGTATTTT | CSVTVSTDTQYF
NA | once | TRBJ2-7 | TRBV11-2 | TGTGCCAGCAAGGAGCCAGGAGGGGGCATAACCTACGAGCAGTACTTC | CASKEPGGGITYEQYF
TRBD2 | NA | TRBJ2-1 | TRBV9 | TGTGCCAGCAGCGTAGGGTCTAGCGGGATCAATGAGCAGTTCTTC | CASSVGSSGINEQFF
NA | NA | TRBJ2-1 | TRBV5-4 | TGTGCCAGCAGTTACGACGCCGGGGCGAATGAGCAGTTCTTC | CASSYDAGANEQFF
TRBD2 | NA | TRBJ2-6 | TRBV2 | TGTGCCAGCAGTGAAGCGCGGGGGGGAACAGGCTCTGGGGCCAACGTCCTGACTTTC | CASSEARGGTGSGANVLTF
TRBD2 | NA | TRBJ2-1 | TRBV27 | TGTGCCAGTAAGGCGGGCAGGCTAGCGGGGACCTCCTACAATGAGCAGTTCTTC | CASKAGRLAGTSYNEQFF
TRBD1 | NA | TRBJ1-1 | TRBV14 | TGTGCCAGCAGCCAAGACCCCGACAGGGGAGGTACTGAAGCTTTCTTT | CASSQDPDRGGTEAFF
NA | NA | TRBJ1-6 | TRBV6-5 | TGTGCCAGCAGTCGACAGGCTGCCAATTCACCCCTCCACTTT | CASSRQAANSPLHF
NA | NA | TRBJ2-1 | TRBV7-3 | TGTGCCAGCAGCCCTACAGGGCAGCCTTACAATGAGCAGTTCTTC | CASSPTGQPYNEQFF
NA | once | TRBJ2-4 | TRBV4-1 | TGCGCCAGCAGCCAAGGAGCTACACGGGGATTTGCCAAAAACATTCAGTACTTC | CASSQGATRGFAKNIQYF
TRBD1 | NA | TRBJ1-5 | TRBV9 | TGTGCCAGCAGCGTAGGAGGGGACAGCTATCAGCCCCAGCATTTT | CASSVGGDSYQPQHF
NA | NA | TRBJ2-1 | TRBV5-4 | TGTGCCAGCAGCTTGTTGAGTCTAGCCCCCTACAATGAGCAGTTCTTC | CASSLLSLAPYNEQFF
NA | NA | TRBJ1-5 | TRBV6-1 | TGTGCCAGCAGTGAAGGGACAGAAAATCAGCCCCAGCATTTT | CASSEGTENQPQHF
NA | NA | TRBJ2-7 | TRBV9 | TGTGCCAGCAACACTCCTAGGGTTTACGAGCAGTACTTC | CASNTPRVYEQYF